The next 16 T cell receptor beta chains were all read from a single sample in a study of human T cells and chemical hapten exposure. The sample's time point: pre-sensitization, week 0. Treatment defined: therapeutic diphenylcyclopropenone sensitization with weekly scalp DPC. MiXCR was run by TCRdb on the RACE reads, yielding one entry per CDR3 protein. The sample has 350,000 to 450,000 distinct CDR3 sequences, approximately 5.1% seen once. Here the sequenced sample was whole blood, taken in connection with sensitization to the hapten diphenylcyclopropenone (DPC). These receptors all stem from a woman between 50 and 59 years old with alopecia areata. Some clones in this sample may be carry-over from other donors' samples.

This clonotype was seen a handful of times. V gene TRBV5-1 combines with J gene TRBJ2-3, with 9 bases identical to TRBD1. The CDR3 is 15 amino acids. In germline, CDR1 is SGHRS, CDR2 YFSETQ. Trimming at V came to 5 bases and at J to 4 bases, leaving 8 bases not matched to a gene. The CDR3 DNA reads as TGCGCCAGCAGAGACGGACAGGGGTTTCCAGATACGCAGTATTTT. Translation gives CASRDGQGFPDTQYF.

In nucleotides, the CDR3 is TGCAGCGTTCTGGACAGTGATTACAATGAGCAGTTCTTC. It translates to CSVLDSDYNEQFF. This rearrangement joins TRBV29-1 to TRBJ2-1, with a possible D match to TRBD1 (6 bases). In germline, CDR1 is SQVTM, CDR2 ANQGSEA. The CDR3 consists of 13 residues. V was trimmed by 5 bases and J by 4 bases, leaving 12 bases between them.

In this sample, this clonotype turned up once. A read error is possible here, since a much larger clone lies one base away. The CDR3 DNA is TGTGCCAGCAGCTTAGATGGACTAGCGGGGATGGATACGCAGTATTTT. It specifies CASSLDGLAGMDTQYF. The genes are TRBV7-6 and TRBJ2-3; 12 bases map to TRBD2. Germline lookup yields CDR1 SGHVS and CDR2 FNYEAQ. The CDR3 contains 16 residues. V dropped 1 base and J dropped 6; count of bases not matched to a gene: 5. Using reference TRBV7-6 and TRBJ2-3 for the parts outside the CDR3, the full variable domain is GAGVSQSPRYKVTKRGQDVALRCDPISGHVSLYWYRQALGQGPEFLTYFNYEAQQDKSGLPNDRFSAERPEGSISTLTIQRTEQRDSAMYRCASSLDGLAGMDTQYFGPGTRLTVL.

This clonotype was seen a few times. In DNA, the CDR3 is TGTGCCAGCAGTTTAAGGGAAAATTACGAGCAGTACTTC. Translating it yields CASSLRENYEQYF. The chain uses TRBV12-3 or TRBV12-4 and TRBJ2-7; no reliable D call. Trimming cost V 2 bases and J 4 bases, with 9 bases left between them. The CDR3 contains 13 residues.

This clonotype was detected a few times. It may be a read error: a sequence one base away is much more abundant. The chain links TRBV7-2 to TRBJ2-3; no definite D call. Germline V CDR1 and CDR2: SGHTA, FQGNSA. The CDR3 runs to 14 residues. V lost 3 bases and J 1 base, leaving 8 bases between the germline ends. CDR3 bases: TGTGCCAGCAGCTTGGGAATTGGCACAGATACGCAGTATTTT. Protein: CASSLGIGTDTQYF.

In this sample, this clonotype turned up a few times. The chain joins TRBV15 to TRBJ2-1; a weak D match, TRBD2 (5 bases). Germline assignment: CDR1 LNHNV and CDR2 YYDKDF (reference sequence). The length of the CDR3 is 13 residues. With 0 bases removed from V and 9 bases from J, the gap between germline ends came to 9 bases. The CDR3 is CATSRDLGAEQFF. In DNA form, the CDR3 reads TGTGCCACCAGCAGAGATTTGGGAGCTGAGCAGTTCTTC.

The sample holds many counts of this clonotype. V and J are TRBV5-1 and TRBJ2-3; the match to TRBD2 covers 9 bases. V lost 0 bases and J lost 5; bases outside the gene matches: 7. Germline CDR1 reads SGHRS; CDR2 reads YFSETQ. This CDR3 comprises 16 residues. The CDR3 DNA follows: TGCGCCAGCAGCTTGGAAGGTAGCGGGGGATTAGATACGCAGTATTTT. Encoded protein: CASSLEGSGGLDTQYF.

This clonotype was counted ten times or more. The rearrangement uses TRBV20-1 and TRBJ2-7; D might be TRBD1 (6 bases). Germline V CDR1 and CDR2: DFQATT, SNEGSKA (reference sequence). Trimming shortened V by 6 bases and J by 3 bases, and 12 bases separated the two germline ends. CDR3 length: 12 amino acids. CDR3 in amino acids: CSAYTGYYEQYF. For the CDR3, the DNA is TGCAGTGCCTATACAGGGTACTACGAGCAGTACTTC.

This clonotype has ten or more counts. The rearrangement uses TRBV12-3 or TRBV12-4 and TRBJ2-1; the match to TRBD2 covers 8 bases. With V trimmed by 3 bases and J by 7 bases, 5 bases remained unmatched. This CDR3 is 14 amino acids long. The CDR3 protein is CASSFRTSLNEQFF. The CDR3 nucleotides read TGTGCCAGCAGTTTTCGGACTAGCCTGAATGAGCAGTTCTTC.

This clonotype has a count of ten or more. The rearrangement links TRBV20-1 to TRBJ2-1, with D perhaps TRBD2 (6 bases). Germline CDR1 is DFQATT and CDR2 is SNEGSKA (reference sequence). CDR3 length: 16 amino acids. V lost 6 bases and J lost 7, with 25 bases in between. The CDR3 DNA sequence: TGCAGTGCCCCCCTATGGACTGGGGGGTTTGGAAATGAGCAGTTCTTC. Protein sequence: CSAPLWTGGFGNEQFF.

In this sample, this clonotype turned up a few times. The V and J genes are TRBV2 and TRBJ2-3; 8 positions agree with TRBD2. Germline V gives CDR1 SNHLY, CDR2 FYNNEI. The CDR3 consists of 16 residues. V gave up 2 bases and J gave up 1 base; unmatched junction bases: 5. CDR3 nucleotides: TGTGCCAGCAGTGAACGGGCTAGCGGGCGCACAGATACGCAGTATTTT. As protein: CASSERASGRTDTQYF. Full variable domain (outside the CDR3, taken from reference TRBV2 and TRBJ2-3): EPEVTQTPSHQVTQMGQEVILRCVPISNHLYFYWYRQILGQKVEFLVSFYNNEISEKSEIFDDQFSVERPDGSNFTLKIRSTKLEDSAMYFCASSERASGRTDTQYFGPGTRLTVL.

This clonotype was seen many times. The V call is TRBV30, the J call TRBJ2-7, with D unresolved. Germline-derived CDR1 and CDR2 are GTSNPN and SVGIG (reference sequence). V gave up 0 bases and J gave up 4 bases, with 7 bases separating them. The CDR3 totals 12 residues. CDR3 in DNA: TGTGCCTGGAGTGTACATGAATACGAGCAGTACTTC. Its translation is CAWSVHEYEQYF.

This clonotype showed up just a few times. The V call is TRBV11-1, the J call TRBJ2-3; D might be TRBD2 (6 bases). The CDR3 has 14 amino acids. V lost 2 bases and J lost 5, with 11 bases in between. Per germline, CDR1 SGHAT and CDR2 FQDESV (reference sequence). This chain's CDR3 is CASSLPGEVDTQYF. CDR3 coding DNA: TGTGCCAGCAGCTTACCGGGGGAGGTAGATACGCAGTATTTT. Full variable domain (rest looked up from reference TRBV11-1 and TRBJ2-3): EAEVAQSPRYKITEKSQAVAFWCDPISGHATLYWYRQILGQGPELLVQFQDESVVDDSQLPKDRFSAERLKGVDSTLKIQPAELGDSAMYLCASSLPGEVDTQYFGPGTRLTVL.

This clonotype showed up just a few times. V and J are TRBV6-2 or TRBV6-3 and TRBJ1-5; possibly TRBD1 for D (5 bases). CDR1 MNHEY and CDR2 SVGEGT come from the germline V gene. The V gene lost 6 bases and the J gene lost 10 bases, with 13 bases spanning the gap. The CDR3 is 12 residues long. The CDR3 loop reads CASRRDGGPQHF. CDR3 coding DNA: TGTGCCAGCAGGCGGGACGGCGGCCCCCAGCATTTT.

This clonotype was observed many times. The chain has TRBV3-1 and TRBJ2-7; no definite D call. The ends were cut back, 1 base at V and 0 bases at J, with 7 bases in the middle. The CDR3 runs to 14 residues. Germline CDR1 LGHDT, CDR2 YNNKEL (reference sequence). This chain's CDR3 is CASSQAGYSYEQYF. The CDR3 DNA reads as TGTGCCAGCAGCCAAGCTGGCTACTCCTACGAGCAGTACTTC.

CDR3 region: CASSPDGGPRQYF. In DNA form, the CDR3 reads TGTGCCAGCAGCCCCGACGGGGGGCCTCGGCAGTACTTC. The chain combines TRBV12-3 or TRBV12-4 with TRBJ2-7, with D maybe TRBD2 (7 bases). Deletions cut 6 bases from V and 9 bases from J, with 18 bases between. This CDR3 has 13 residues.